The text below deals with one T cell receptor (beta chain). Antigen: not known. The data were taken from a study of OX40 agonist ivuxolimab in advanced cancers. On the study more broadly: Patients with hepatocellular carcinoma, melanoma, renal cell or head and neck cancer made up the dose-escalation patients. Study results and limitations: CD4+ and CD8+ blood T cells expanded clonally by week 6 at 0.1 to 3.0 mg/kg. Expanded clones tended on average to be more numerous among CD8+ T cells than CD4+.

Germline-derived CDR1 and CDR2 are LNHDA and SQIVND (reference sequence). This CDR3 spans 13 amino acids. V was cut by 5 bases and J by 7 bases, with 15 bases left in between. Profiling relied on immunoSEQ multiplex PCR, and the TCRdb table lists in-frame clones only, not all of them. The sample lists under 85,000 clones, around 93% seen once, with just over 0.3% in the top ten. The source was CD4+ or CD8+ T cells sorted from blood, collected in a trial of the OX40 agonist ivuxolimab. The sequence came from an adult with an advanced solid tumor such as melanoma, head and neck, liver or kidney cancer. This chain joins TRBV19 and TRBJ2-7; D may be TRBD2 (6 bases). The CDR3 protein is CASSVRGSREQYF. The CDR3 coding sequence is TGTGCCAGTAGTGTCCGGGGGTCCAGGGAGCAGTACTTC.